This passage covers 18 T cell receptor beta chains from one sample sequenced in a study of radiation and T cells in renal cell carcinoma. Assay: immunoSEQ multiplex PCR; the TCRdb copy retains only in-frame clones and omits some. The sample includes about 140,000 clones, less than 85% seen only once; the top ten take 20% to 25%. Time point in this sample: baseline pretreatment blood. This sample's treatment: 15 Gy SBRT to primary tumor, nephrectomy 4 weeks later. The source was blood, collected from a patient whose treatment included radiotherapy and nephrectomy. The source of these receptors is a woman in her forties or fifties with renal cell carcinoma.

This chain uses TRBV7-3 with TRBJ2-7; TRBD1 matches 8 bases. V shed 5 bases, J shed 1 base, and the junction held 4 bases outside the gene matches. This CDR3 has 14 residues. From germline, CDR1 is SGHTA and CDR2 FQGTGA. CDR3 in amino acids: CASSPGTGSYEQYF. Written as DNA, the CDR3 is TGTGCCAGCAGCCCCGGGACAGGATCCTACGAGCAGTACTTC.

V is TRBV9 and J is TRBJ2-3; D remains ambiguous. Germline V gives CDR1 SGDLS, CDR2 YYNGEE. V was cut by 6 bases and J by 0 bases, with 14 bases left in between. CDR3 length: 15 amino acids. The CDR3 here is CASNPDASSTDTQYF. The CDR3 coding sequence is TGTGCCAGCAACCCAGACGCCTCTAGCACAGATACGCAGTATTTT.

The chain carries TRBV7-2 and TRBJ2-1, with 7 bases fitting TRBD2. This CDR3 spans 16 amino acids. Germline values: CDR1 SGHTA, CDR2 FQGNSA. The V gene end was trimmed by 1 base and the J gene end by 2 bases; junction bases not matched to a gene: 5. DNA for the CDR3: TGTGCCAGCAGCTTAGTCGGGGGGAACCCCTACAATGAGCAGTTCTTC. Protein sequence: CASSLVGGNPYNEQFF.

The chain combines TRBV11-2 with TRBJ2-7; 8 nucleotides match TRBD1. Germline V gene sequence: CDR1 SGHAT, CDR2 FQNNGV. The trim removed 0 bases at V and 5 bases at J, leaving 9 bases unmatched. The length of the CDR3 is 16 residues. In DNA, the CDR3 is TGTGCCAGCAGCTTAGATCTCTGGACAGGGATCCACGAGCAGTACTTC. It translates to CASSLDLWTGIHEQYF.

This chain links TRBV19 with TRBJ1-1; the D gene is possibly TRBD1 (6 bases). The V end was cut by 0 bases, the J end by 8 bases, with 10 bases between. The CDR3 sequence is 13 residues long. In germline, CDR1 is LNHDA, CDR2 SQIVND (reference sequence). The CDR3 DNA is TGTGCCAGTAGTATAGATCGGGGGACAGAAGCTTTCTTT. It yields the protein CASSIDRGTEAFF.

The chain recombines TRBV7-2 with TRBJ1-5; D remains unclear. Trimming shortened V by 5 bases and J by 6 bases, and 8 bases separated the two germline ends. Germline-derived CDR1 and CDR2 are SGHTA and FQGNSA. The CDR3 consists of 12 residues. CDR3 DNA sequence: TGTGCCAGCAGCGCCCGGAGTCAGCCCCAGCATTTT. As protein: CASSARSQPQHF.

This sequence joins TRBV19 and TRBJ1-5, with D unresolved. The CDR3 has 13 amino acids. Trimming left V 11 bases short and J 4 bases short, with 15 bases between. The germline V gene encodes CDR1 LNHDA and CDR2 SQIVND (reference sequence). The CDR3 nucleotides read TGTGCCCTCATCTCACGGGGTAATCAGCCCCAGCATTTT. Translating gives CALISRGNQPQHF.

The CDR3 protein is CASSSLDLTDTQYF. In DNA, the CDR3 is TGTGCCAGCAGCTCCTTGGACCTCACAGATACGCAGTATTTT. The rearrangement uses TRBV14 and TRBJ2-3; D not resolved. The CDR3 spans 14 residues. Deletions cut 5 bases from V and 2 bases from J, with 11 bases between. CDR1 is SGHDN and CDR2 is FVKESK in the germline V gene.

The chain uses TRBV11-1 and TRBJ2-3; TRBD1 or TRBD2 may be the D gene (6 bases each). The V and J ends lost 1 base and 5 bases respectively, with 13 bases between them. This CDR3 spans 15 amino acids. The germline V gene has CDR1 SGHAT and CDR2 FQDESV (reference sequence). CDR3 sequence: CASSLVNGGEDTQYF. For the CDR3, the DNA is TGTGCCAGCAGCTTAGTTAACGGGGGCGAAGATACGCAGTATTTT.

This chain uses TRBV5-6 with TRBJ2-4; perhaps TRBD1 as D (5 bases). V shed 4 bases and J shed 7 bases, with 15 bases lying between them. The CDR3 contains 14 residues. Germline loops: CDR1 SGHDT, CDR2 YYEEEE. The DNA for the CDR3 is TGTGCCAGCAGCCCCGATGGCAGGGCTAACATTCAGTACTTC. It is translated as CASSPDGRANIQYF.

The chain combines TRBV18 with TRBJ1-5; TRBD1 is a possible D gene (6 bases). CDR1 and CDR2 from the germline V gene are KGHSH and LQKENI. V was cut by 3 bases and J by 4 bases, with 7 bases left in between. The CDR3 runs 13 residues. CDR3 amino acids: CASSPDRNQPQHF. The CDR3 coding sequence is TGTGCCAGCTCACCCGACAGGAATCAGCCCCAGCATTTT.

The V and J genes are TRBV11-2 and TRBJ2-3; D unclear. This CDR3 is 14 amino acids long. Trimming removed 1 base at V and 2 bases at J, with 7 bases between. Germline V gene sequence: CDR1 SGHAT, CDR2 FQNNGV. The chain's CDR3 is CASSLAHPTDTQYF. CDR3 nucleotides: TGTGCCAGCAGCTTAGCCCACCCCACAGATACGCAGTATTTT. Looking up the rest from reference TRBV11-2 and TRBJ2-3 gives the full variable domain: EAGVAQSPRYKIIEKRQSVAFWCNPISGHATLYWYQQILGQGPKLLIQFQNNGVVDDSQLPKDRFSAERLKGVDSTLKIQPAKLEDSAVYLCASSLAHPTDTQYFGPGTRLTVL.

This sequence joins TRBV13 and TRBJ2-6; unclear D gene. CDR1 is PRHDT and CDR2 is FYEKMQ in the germline V gene (reference sequence). V gave up 3 bases and J gave up 2 bases, with 5 bases separating them. There are 14 residues in the CDR3. CDR3 in DNA: TGTGCCAGCAGCTTGATAACTGGGGCCAACGTCCTGACTTTC. It codes for CASSLITGANVLTF.

CDR3 loop: CASSRGQGAYNEQFF. Written as DNA, the CDR3 is TGTGCCAGCAGCCGGGGACAGGGGGCCTACAATGAGCAGTTCTTC. This chain links TRBV7-2 with TRBJ2-1, with 11 bases aligning to TRBD1. The J segment lost 2 bases and the V segment lost 5 bases, leaving 2 bases of the junction unmatched. Germline V lookup: CDR1 SGHTA, CDR2 FQGNSA. The CDR3 sequence is 15 residues long.

The chain recombines TRBV6-1 with TRBJ2-7; no definite D call. CDR1 MNHNS and CDR2 SASEGT come from the germline V gene. The CDR3 is made up of 11 amino acids. Trimming removed 5 bases at V and 1 base at J, with 3 bases between. The CDR3 nucleotides read TGTGCCAGCAGTACATCCTACGAGCAGTACTTC. This sequence encodes CASSTSYEQYF.

The CDR3 spells CATSKEFYEQYF. The CDR3 bases are TGTGCCACCAGCAAGGAATTCTACGAGCAGTACTTC. The rearrangement uses TRBV15 and TRBJ2-7; D unclear. CDR1 LNHNV and CDR2 YYDKDF come from the germline V gene (reference sequence). CDR3 length equals 12 residues. The V end was cut by 4 bases, the J end by 3 bases, with 7 bases between.

V gene TRBV5-4 combines with J gene TRBJ2-5, with a tentative D call TRBD2 (6 bases). CDR1 and CDR2 from the germline V gene are SGHNT and YYREEE (reference sequence). Trimming took 1 base from V and 5 from J, leaving 15 bases between them. This CDR3 has 15 amino acids. CDR3 sequence: CASSLFGGAGETQYF. In DNA, the CDR3 is TGTGCCAGCAGCTTGTTCGGCGGGGCGGGGGAGACCCAGTACTTC.

This chain uses TRBV6-6 with TRBJ2-7; 7 nucleotides match TRBD2. The CDR3 spans 15 residues. CDR1 is MNHNY and CDR2 is SVGAGI in the germline V gene (reference sequence). Trimming cost V 2 bases and J 5 bases; bases outside gene matches: 9. The chain's CDR3 is CASSYSRGDGDEQYF. Written as DNA, the CDR3 is TGTGCCAGCAGTTACAGTCGGGGGGACGGGGACGAGCAGTACTTC.